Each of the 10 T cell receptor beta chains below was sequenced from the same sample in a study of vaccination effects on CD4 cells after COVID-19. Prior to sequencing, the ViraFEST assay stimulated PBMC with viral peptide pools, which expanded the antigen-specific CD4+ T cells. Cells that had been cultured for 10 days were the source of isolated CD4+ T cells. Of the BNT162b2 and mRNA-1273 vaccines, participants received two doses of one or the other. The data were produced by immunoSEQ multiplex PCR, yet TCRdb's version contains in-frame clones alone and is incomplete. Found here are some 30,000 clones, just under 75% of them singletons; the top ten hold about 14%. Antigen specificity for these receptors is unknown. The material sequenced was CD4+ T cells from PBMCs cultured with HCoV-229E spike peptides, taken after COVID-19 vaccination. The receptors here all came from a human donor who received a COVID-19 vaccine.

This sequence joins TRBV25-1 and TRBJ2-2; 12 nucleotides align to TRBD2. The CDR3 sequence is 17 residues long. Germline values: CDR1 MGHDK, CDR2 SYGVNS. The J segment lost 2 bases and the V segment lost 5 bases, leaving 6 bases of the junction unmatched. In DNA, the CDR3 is TGTGCCAGCAGTCCGACTAGCGGGGGAATAAACACCGGGGAGCTGTTTTTT. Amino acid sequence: CASSPTSGGINTGELFF.

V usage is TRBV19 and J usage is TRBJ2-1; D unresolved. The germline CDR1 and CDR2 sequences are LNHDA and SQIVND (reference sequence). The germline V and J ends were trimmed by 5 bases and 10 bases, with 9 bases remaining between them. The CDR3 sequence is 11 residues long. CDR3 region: CASSYGPEQFF. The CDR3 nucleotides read TGTGCCAGTAGTTACGGGCCAGAGCAGTTCTTC. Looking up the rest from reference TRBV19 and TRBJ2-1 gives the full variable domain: DGGITQSPKYLFRKEGQNVTLSCEQNLNHDAMYWYRQDPGQGLRLIYYSQIVNDFQKGDIAEGYSVSREKKESFPLTVTSAQKNPTAFYLCASSYGPEQFFGPGTRLTVL.

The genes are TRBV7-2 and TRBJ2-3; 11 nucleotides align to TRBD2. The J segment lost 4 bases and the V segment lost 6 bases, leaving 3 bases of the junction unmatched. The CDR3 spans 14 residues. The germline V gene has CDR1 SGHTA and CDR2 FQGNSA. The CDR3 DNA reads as TGTGCCAGCAGACCGGGACTAGCGGCAGATACGCAGTATTTT. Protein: CASRPGLAADTQYF.

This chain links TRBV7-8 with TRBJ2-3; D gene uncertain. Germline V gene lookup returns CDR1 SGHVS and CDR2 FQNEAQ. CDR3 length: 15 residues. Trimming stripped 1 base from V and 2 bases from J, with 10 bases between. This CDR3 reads CASSLVGQTTDTQYF. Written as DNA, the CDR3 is TGTGCCAGCAGCTTAGTTGGCCAAACCACAGATACGCAGTATTTT. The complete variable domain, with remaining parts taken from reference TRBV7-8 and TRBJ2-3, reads GAGVSQSPRYKVAKRGQDVALRCDPISGHVSLFWYQQALGQGPEFLTYFQNEAQLDKSGLPSDRFFAERPEGSVSTLKIQRTQQEDSAVYLCASSLVGQTTDTQYFGPGTRLTVL.

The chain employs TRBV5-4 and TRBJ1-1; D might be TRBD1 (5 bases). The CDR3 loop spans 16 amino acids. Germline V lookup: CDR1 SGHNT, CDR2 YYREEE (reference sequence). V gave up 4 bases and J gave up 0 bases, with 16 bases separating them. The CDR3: CASSDRDFDLNTEAFF. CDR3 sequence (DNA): TGTGCCAGCAGCGACCGGGACTTCGACTTGAACACTGAAGCTTTCTTT. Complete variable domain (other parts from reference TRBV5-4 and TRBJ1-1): ETGVTQSPTHLIKTRGQQVTLRCSSQSGHNTVSWYQQALGQGPQFIFQYYREEENGRGNFPPRFSGLQFPNYSSELNVNALELDDSALYLCASSDRDFDLNTEAFFGQGTRLTVV.

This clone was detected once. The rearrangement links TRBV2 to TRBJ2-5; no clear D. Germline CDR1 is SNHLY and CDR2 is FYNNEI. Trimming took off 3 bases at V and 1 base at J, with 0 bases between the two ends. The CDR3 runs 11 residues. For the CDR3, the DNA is TGTGCCAGCAGTGACCAAGAGACCCAGTACTTC. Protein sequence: CASSDQETQYF.

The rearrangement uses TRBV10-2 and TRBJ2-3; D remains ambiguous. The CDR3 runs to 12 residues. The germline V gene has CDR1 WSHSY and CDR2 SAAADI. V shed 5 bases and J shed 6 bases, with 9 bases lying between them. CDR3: CASSTTGDTQYF. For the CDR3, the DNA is TGCGCCAGCAGTACAACTGGGGATACGCAGTATTTT.

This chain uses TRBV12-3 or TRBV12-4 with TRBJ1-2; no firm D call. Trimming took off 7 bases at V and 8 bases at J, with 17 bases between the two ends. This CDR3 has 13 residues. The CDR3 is CASIGIKSGGYTF. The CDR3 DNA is TGTGCCAGCATTGGGATCAAGTCTGGCGGCTACACCTTC.

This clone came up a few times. CDR3 residues: CASSLDGEGEQFF. The CDR3 coding sequence is TGTGCCAGCAGCTTAGATGGGGAGGGGGAGCAGTTCTTC. V and J are TRBV11-2 and TRBJ2-1; TRBD2 matches 7 bases. This CDR3 region has 13 residues. Germline trimming cut 0 bases from V and 10 bases from J; bases unmatched to any gene: 3. Germline loops: CDR1 SGHAT, CDR2 FQNNGV.

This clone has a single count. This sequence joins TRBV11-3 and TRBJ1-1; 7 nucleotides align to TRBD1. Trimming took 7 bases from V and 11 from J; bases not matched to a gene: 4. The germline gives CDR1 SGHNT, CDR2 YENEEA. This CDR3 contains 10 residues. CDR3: CASNNRGAFF. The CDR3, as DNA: TGTGCCAGCAACAACAGGGGCGCTTTCTTT.